This T cell receptor (beta chain) was obtained from a study of OX40 agonist ivuxolimab in advanced cancers. Samples were taken at baseline and on day 1 of cycles 4 and 7. Trimming shortened V by 2 bases and J by 10 bases, and 3 bases separated the two germline ends. Germline assignment: CDR1 MNHEY and CDR2 SVGAGI. CDR3 length: 11 amino acids. TCRdb keeps only in-frame clones here, not all; method: immunoSEQ multiplex PCR. The sample records approximately 23,000 clones, 86% being singletons. The starting material was CD4+ or CD8+ T cells sorted from blood, obtained in a trial of the OX40 agonist ivuxolimab. The gene calls are TRBV6-5 and TRBJ1-6; no clear D gene. The clonotype was recovered from an adult with an advanced solid tumor such as melanoma, head and neck, liver or kidney cancer. CDR3 amino acids: CASSYRSPLHF. DNA of the CDR3: TGTGCCAGCAGTTACCGGTCACCCCTCCACTTT.